The rows below give T cell receptor beta chains drawn from one sample of a study of vaccination and CD4 T cells after COVID-19. MiXCR was run by TCRdb on the PCR reads, yielding one entry per CDR3 protein. The sample holds roughly 20,000 distinct CDR3 sequences; approximately 40% are singletons and the top ten take about 6.3%. Antigen specificity for these receptors is unknown. This sample comprised CD4+ T cells from blood, cultured in vitro, obtained before SARS-CoV-2 vaccination. These receptors were obtained from a human donor who had recovered from COVID-19. CDR3s include the opening cysteine and the closing phenylalanine or tryptophan.

V	J	CDR3
TRBV7-2	TRBJ2-1	CASSNRLRNEQFF
TRBV6-5	TRBJ1-1	CASSSFSRGARDTEAFF
TRBV11-3	TRBJ2-3	CASSLDVLLAGGTDTQYF
TRBV11-2	TRBJ2-7	CASSLVVRGTYEQYF
TRBV6-1	TRBJ2-3	CASSPRDGSTDTQYF
TRBV7-2	TRBJ2-2	CASSWGLSGSGELFF
TRBV7-3	TRBJ2-3	CASSPSGTTDTQYF
TRBV7-9	TRBJ2-6	CASSLGGEAGANVLTF
TRBV12-3/TRBV12-4	TRBJ1-2	CASSEQGAGYTF
TRBV20-1	TRBJ1-1	CSASPGPLSITEAFF
TRBV20-1	TRBJ1-6	CSATPGLHNSPLHF
TRBV7-2	TRBJ1-5	CASSFAGNSNQPQHF
TRBV30	TRBJ1-2	CAWSVFGQLYGYTF
TRBV6-2/TRBV6-3	TRBJ1-2	CASSNQVRGYTF
TRBV7-9	TRBJ1-2	CASSPDRWDANYGYTF
TRBV20-1	TRBJ2-5	CSARPQAETQYF
TRBV30	TRBJ1-6	CAWSVVTGHNSPLHF
TRBV6-1	TRBJ1-2	CASSRGQGTHGYTF
TRBV11-3	TRBJ2-3	CASSRRGGTDTQYF
TRBV7-8	TRBJ2-7	CASSFRTSGSYEQYF
TRBV14	TRBJ1-1	CASSHGPEAFF
TRBV11-1	TRBJ2-2	CASSSARGTGELFF
TRBV18	TRBJ1-1	CASSPLVQGVNTEAFF
TRBV7-2	TRBJ2-2	CASSLTMTLRVTGELFF
TRBV29-1	TRBJ1-2	CSVDRDTGYTF
TRBV29-1	TRBJ2-1	CSVDNRQGEQFF
TRBV7-3	TRBJ2-1	CASSQVASNNEQFF
TRBV27	TRBJ1-1	CASSLWDGTKGTEAFF
TRBV4-1	TRBJ2-3	CASSQVSSGGSTDTQYF
TRBV7-2	TRBJ1-2	CASSLEETGVGYTF
TRBV6-2/TRBV6-3	TRBJ2-2	CASRTGVMELFF
TRBV6-1	TRBJ1-1	CATRQGPTEAFF
TRBV2	TRBJ2-3	CASANGRGTDTQYF
TRBV7-2	TRBJ2-5	CASSSQSLAGGTIGTQYF
TRBV6-2/TRBV6-3	TRBJ2-7	CATGGYEQYF
TRBV11-1	TRBJ1-1	CASSRGEGDTEAYF
TRBV20-1	TRBJ1-6	CSAHLVNNSPLHF
TRBV28	TRBJ2-3	CASSSTTDTQYF
TRBV15	TRBJ2-7	CATSREELAGGPPEQYF
TRBV20-1	TRBJ1-1	CSANPTGEETFF
TRBV10-3	TRBJ2-7	CAISEGGYEQYF
TRBV4-3	TRBJ1-2	CASSHSDRNYGYTF
TRBV2	TRBJ1-1	CASTRGQLNTEAFF
TRBV4-1	TRBJ2-4	CASSQQDIQYF
TRBV12-3/TRBV12-4	TRBJ2-5	CASSLGGGAGETQYF
TRBV6-2/TRBV6-3	TRBJ2-2	CASRSTGLMNTGELFF
TRBV6-2/TRBV6-3	TRBJ1-5	CASSRGRSEVQPQHF
TRBV2	TRBJ1-6	CASSEQAGYNSPLHF
TRBV5-4	TRBJ1-1	CASSSARRNTEAFF
TRBV7-9	TRBJ2-3	CASSLIQGDTQYF
TRBV5-1	TRBJ2-7	CASSFKRGSGGLGEQYF
TRBV6-2/TRBV6-3	TRBJ2-7	CASSRTGDEQYF
TRBV7-5	TRBJ2-1	CISVSEAAKDGNEQFF
TRBV7-2	TRBJ1-2	CASSFGQDRYGYTF
TRBV12-3/TRBV12-4	TRBJ1-2	CASSLQGWVGGYTF
TRBV20-1	TRBJ1-2	CSAHGQDVYYGHTF